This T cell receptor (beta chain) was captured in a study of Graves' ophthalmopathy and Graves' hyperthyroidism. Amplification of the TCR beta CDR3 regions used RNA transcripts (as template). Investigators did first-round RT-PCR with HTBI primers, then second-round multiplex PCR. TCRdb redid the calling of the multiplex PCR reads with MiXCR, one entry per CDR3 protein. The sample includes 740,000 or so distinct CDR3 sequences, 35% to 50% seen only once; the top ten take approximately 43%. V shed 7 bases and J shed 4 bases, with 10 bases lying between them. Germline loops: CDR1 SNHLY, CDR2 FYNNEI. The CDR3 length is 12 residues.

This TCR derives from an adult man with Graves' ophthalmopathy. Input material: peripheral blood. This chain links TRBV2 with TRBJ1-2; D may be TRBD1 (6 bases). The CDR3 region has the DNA TGTGCCAGCACCGCGGACAGCTATGGCTACACCTTC. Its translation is CASTADSYGYTF.